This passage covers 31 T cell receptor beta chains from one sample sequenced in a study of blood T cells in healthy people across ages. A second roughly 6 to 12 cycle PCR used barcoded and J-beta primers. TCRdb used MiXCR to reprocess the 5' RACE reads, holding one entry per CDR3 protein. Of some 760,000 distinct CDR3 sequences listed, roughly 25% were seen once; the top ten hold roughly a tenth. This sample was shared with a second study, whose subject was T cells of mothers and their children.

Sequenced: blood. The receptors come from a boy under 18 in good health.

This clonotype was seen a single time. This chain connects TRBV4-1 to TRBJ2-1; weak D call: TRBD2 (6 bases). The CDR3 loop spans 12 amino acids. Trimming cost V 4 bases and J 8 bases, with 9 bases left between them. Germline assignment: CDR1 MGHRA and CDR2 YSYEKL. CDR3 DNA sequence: TGCGCCAGCAGCCGACTAGAAGATGAGCAGTTCTTC. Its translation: CASSRLEDEQFF.

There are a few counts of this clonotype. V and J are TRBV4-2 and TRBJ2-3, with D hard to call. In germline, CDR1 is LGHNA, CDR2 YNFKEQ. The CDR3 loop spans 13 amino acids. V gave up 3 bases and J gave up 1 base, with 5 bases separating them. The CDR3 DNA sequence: TGTGCCAGCAGCCATTACCGCACAGATACGCAGTATTTT. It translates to CASSHYRTDTQYF.

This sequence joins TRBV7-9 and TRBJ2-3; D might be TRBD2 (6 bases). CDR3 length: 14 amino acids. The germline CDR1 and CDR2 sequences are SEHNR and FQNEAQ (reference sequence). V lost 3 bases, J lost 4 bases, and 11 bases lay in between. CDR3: CASSFWTGADTQYF. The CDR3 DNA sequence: TGTGCCAGCAGCTTTTGGACGGGAGCAGATACGCAGTATTTT. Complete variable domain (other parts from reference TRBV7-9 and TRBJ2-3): DTGVSQNPRHKITKRGQNVTFRCDPISEHNRLYWYRQTLGQGPEFLTYFQNEAQLEKSRLLSDRFSAERPKGSFSTLEIQRTEQGDSAMYLCASSFWTGADTQYFGPGTRLTVL.

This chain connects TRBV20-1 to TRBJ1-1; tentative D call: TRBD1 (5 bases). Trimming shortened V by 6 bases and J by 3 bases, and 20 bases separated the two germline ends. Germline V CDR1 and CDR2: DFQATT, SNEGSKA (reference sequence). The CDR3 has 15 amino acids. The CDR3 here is CSAPGGGSLDTEAFF. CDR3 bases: TGCAGTGCACCTGGGGGTGGCAGTTTGGACACTGAAGCTTTCTTT.

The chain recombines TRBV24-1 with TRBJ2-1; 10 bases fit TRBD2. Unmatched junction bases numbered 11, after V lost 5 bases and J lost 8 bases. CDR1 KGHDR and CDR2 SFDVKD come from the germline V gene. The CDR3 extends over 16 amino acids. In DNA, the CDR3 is TGTGCCACCAGTGGCTCCGGACTAGCGGCTGGGGATGAGCAGTTCTTC. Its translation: CATSGSGLAAGDEQFF.

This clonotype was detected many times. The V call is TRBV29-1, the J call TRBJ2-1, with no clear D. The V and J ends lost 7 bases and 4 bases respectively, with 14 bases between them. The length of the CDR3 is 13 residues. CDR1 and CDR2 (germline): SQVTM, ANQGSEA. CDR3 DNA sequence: TGCAGCGGGAGTCAGGTAGATTACAATGAGCAGTTCTTC. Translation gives CSGSQVDYNEQFF.

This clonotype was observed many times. CDR3 residues: CSVRPAGGETQYF. The DNA for the CDR3 is TGCAGCGTGCGACCGGCGGGAGGCGAGACCCAGTACTTC. This rearrangement joins TRBV29-1 to TRBJ2-5, with TRBD2 matching 8 bases. CDR1 and CDR2 from the germline V gene are SQVTM and ANQGSEA. The CDR3 extends over 13 amino acids. V lost 6 bases to trimming and J lost 5 bases; unmatched junction nucleotides: 8.

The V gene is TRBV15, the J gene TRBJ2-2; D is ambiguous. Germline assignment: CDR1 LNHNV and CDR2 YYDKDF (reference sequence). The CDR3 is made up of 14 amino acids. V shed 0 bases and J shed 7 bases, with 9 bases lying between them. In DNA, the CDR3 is TGTGCCACCAGCAGAGAGTATAGAGACGGGGAGCTGTTTTTT. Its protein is CATSREYRDGELFF.

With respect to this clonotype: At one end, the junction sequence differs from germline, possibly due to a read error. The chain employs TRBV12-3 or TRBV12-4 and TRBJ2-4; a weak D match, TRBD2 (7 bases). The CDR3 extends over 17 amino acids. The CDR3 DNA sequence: TGTGCCAGCAGTTCCAGAGGGGGGGCGCTGGGGGAAAACGTTCAGTACTTC. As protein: CASSSRGGALGENVQYF.

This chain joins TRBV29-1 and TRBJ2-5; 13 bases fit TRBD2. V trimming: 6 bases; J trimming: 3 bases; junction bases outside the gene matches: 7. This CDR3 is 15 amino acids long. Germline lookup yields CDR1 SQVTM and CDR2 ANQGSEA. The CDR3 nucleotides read TGCAGCGTGGGGACTAGCGGGGACCCGAAAGAGACCCAGTACTTC. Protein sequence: CSVGTSGDPKETQYF.

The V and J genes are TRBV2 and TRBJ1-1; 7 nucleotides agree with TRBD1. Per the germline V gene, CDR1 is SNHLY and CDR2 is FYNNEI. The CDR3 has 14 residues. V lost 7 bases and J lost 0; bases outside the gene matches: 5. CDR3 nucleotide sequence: TGTGCCAGCAAGGGACAGCGGATGAACACTGAAGCTTTCTTT. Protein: CASKGQRMNTEAFF.

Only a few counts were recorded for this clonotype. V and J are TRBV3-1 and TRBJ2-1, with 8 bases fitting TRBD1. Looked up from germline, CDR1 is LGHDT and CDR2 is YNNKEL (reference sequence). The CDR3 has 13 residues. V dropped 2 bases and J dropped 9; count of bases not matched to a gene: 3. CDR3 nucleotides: TGTGCCAGCAGCCAACGGACAGGGATTGAGCAGTTCTTC. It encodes CASSQRTGIEQFF.

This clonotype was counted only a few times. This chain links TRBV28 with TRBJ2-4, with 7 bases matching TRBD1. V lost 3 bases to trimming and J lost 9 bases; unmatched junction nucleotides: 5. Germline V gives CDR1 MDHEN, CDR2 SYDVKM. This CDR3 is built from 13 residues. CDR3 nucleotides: TGTGCCAGCAGTTTGCCAGGGGGATTCATTCAGTACTTC. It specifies CASSLPGGFIQYF.

The CDR3 loop reads CAISDSGINIQYF. The CDR3 nucleotides are TGTGCCATCAGTGATAGTGGAATAAACATTCAGTACTTC. The chain uses TRBV10-3 and TRBJ2-4; no clear D gene. The CDR3 is made up of 13 amino acids. The germline V gene encodes CDR1 ENHRY and CDR2 SYGVKD. V lost 3 bases, J lost 6 bases, and 9 bases lay in between.

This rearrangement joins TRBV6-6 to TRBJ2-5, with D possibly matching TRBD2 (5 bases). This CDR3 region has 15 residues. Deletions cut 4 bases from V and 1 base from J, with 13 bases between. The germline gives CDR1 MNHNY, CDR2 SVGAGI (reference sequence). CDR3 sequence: CASSLLAASQETQYF. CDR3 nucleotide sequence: TGTGCCAGCAGTTTGCTAGCTGCCAGCCAAGAGACCCAGTACTTC.

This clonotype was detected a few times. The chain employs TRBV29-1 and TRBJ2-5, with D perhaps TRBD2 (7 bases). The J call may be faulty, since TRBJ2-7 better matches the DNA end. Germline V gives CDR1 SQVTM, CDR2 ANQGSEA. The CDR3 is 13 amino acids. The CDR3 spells CSVREGGYYEQYF. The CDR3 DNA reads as TGCAGCGTCAGGGAGGGGGGGTACTACGAGCAGTACTTC.

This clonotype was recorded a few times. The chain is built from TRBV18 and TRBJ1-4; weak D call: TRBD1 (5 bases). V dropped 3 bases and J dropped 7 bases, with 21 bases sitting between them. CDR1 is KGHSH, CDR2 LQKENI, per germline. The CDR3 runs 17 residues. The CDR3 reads CASSPERDPGLAEKLFF. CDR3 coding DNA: TGTGCCAGCTCACCGGAAAGGGATCCAGGGCTCGCTGAAAAACTGTTTTTT.

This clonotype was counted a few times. The CDR3 nucleotides are TGTGCCAGCAGTGTCGACAGGGGCCCAAGGCCCCAGCATTTT. It translates to CASSVDRGPRPQHF. The chain joins TRBV2 to TRBJ1-5, with 8 bases lining up with TRBD1. CDR3 length: 14 amino acids. V lost 4 bases and J lost 9; bases outside the gene matches: 8. Germline CDR1 SNHLY, CDR2 FYNNEI.

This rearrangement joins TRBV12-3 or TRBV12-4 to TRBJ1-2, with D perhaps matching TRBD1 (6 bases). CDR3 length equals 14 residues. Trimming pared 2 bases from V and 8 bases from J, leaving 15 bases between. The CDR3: CASSLQGPIGGYTF. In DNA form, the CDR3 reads TGTGCCAGCAGTTTACAGGGGCCTATTGGAGGCTACACCTTC.

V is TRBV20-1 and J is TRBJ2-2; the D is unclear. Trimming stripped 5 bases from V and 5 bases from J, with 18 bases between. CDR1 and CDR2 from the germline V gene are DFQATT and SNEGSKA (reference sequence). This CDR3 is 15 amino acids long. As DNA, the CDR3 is TGCAGTGCTCCCCGCGCCTCTACCCTTACCGGGGAGCTGTTTTTT. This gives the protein CSAPRASTLTGELFF.

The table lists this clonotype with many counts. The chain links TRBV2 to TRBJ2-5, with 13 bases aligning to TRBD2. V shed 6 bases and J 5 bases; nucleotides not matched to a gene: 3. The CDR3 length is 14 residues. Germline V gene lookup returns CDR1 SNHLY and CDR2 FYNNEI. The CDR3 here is CASSEGLAGETQYF. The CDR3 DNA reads TGTGCCAGCAGCGAGGGACTAGCGGGGGAGACCCAGTACTTC. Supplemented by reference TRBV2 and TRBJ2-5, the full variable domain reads EPEVTQTPSHQVTQMGQEVILRCVPISNHLYFYWYRQILGQKVEFLVSFYNNEISEKSEIFDDQFSVERPDGSNFTLKIRSTKLEDSAMYFCASSEGLAGETQYFGPGTRLLVL.

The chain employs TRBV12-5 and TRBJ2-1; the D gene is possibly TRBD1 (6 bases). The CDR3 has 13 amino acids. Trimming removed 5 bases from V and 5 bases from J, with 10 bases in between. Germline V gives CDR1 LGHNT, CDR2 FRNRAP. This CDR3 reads CASGPRTDNEQFF. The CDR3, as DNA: TGTGCTAGTGGTCCGCGGACAGACAATGAGCAGTTCTTC. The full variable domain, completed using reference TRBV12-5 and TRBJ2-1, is DARVTQTPRHKVTEMGQEVTMRCQPILGHNTVFWYRQTMMQGLELLAYFRNRAPLDDSGMPKDRFSAEMPDATLATLKIQPSEPRDSAVYFCASGPRTDNEQFFGPGTRLTVL.

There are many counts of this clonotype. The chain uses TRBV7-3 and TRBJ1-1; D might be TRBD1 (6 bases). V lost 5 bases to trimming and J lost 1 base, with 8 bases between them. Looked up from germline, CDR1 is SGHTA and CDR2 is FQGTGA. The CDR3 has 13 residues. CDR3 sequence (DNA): TGTGCCAGCAGCCCGACAGGGAACACTGAAGCTTTCTTT. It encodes CASSPTGNTEAFF.

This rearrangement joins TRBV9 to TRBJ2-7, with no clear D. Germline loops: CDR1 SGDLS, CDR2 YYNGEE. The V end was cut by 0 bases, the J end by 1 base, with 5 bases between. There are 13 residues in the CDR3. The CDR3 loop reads CASSVDQSYEQYF. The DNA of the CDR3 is TGTGCCAGCAGCGTAGACCAGTCCTACGAGCAGTACTTC. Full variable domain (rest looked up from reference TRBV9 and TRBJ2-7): DSGVTQTPKHLITATGQRVTLRCSPRSGDLSVYWYQQSLDQGLQFLIQYYNGEERAKGNILERFSAQQFPDLHSELNLSSLELGDSALYFCASSVDQSYEQYFGPGTRLTVT.

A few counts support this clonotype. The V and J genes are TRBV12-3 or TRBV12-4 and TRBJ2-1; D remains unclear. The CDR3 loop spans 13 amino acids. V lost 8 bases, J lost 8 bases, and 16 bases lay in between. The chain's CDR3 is CASSVYLPDEQFF. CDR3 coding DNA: TGTGCCAGCTCCGTGTATCTCCCCGATGAGCAGTTCTTC.

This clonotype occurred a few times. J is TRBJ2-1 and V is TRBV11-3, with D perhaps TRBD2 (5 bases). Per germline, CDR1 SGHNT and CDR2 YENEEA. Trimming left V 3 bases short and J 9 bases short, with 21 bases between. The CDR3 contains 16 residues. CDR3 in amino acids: CASSFPGKVPIGEQFF. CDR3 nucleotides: TGTGCCAGCAGCTTCCCGGGGAAGGTTCCGATCGGTGAGCAGTTCTTC.

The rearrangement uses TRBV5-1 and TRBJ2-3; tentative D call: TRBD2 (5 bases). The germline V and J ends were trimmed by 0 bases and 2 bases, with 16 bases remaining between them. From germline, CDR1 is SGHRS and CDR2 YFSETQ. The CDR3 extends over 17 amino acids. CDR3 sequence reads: CASSLGATSFPTDTQYF. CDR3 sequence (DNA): TGCGCCAGCAGCTTGGGGGCTACTAGTTTTCCCACAGATACGCAGTATTTT.

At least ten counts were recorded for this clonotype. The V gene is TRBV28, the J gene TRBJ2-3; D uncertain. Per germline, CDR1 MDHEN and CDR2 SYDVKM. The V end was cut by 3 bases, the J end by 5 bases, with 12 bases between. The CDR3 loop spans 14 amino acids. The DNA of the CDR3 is TGTGCCAGCAGTTTGGCCAGCCCGAGAGATACGCAGTATTTT. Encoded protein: CASSLASPRDTQYF.

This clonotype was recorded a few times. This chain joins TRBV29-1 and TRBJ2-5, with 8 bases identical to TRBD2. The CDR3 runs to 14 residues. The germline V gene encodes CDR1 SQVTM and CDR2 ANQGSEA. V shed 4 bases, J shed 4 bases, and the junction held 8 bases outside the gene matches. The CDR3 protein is CSVAYSGIAETQYF. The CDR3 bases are TGCAGCGTTGCCTATAGCGGGATCGCAGAGACCCAGTACTTC.

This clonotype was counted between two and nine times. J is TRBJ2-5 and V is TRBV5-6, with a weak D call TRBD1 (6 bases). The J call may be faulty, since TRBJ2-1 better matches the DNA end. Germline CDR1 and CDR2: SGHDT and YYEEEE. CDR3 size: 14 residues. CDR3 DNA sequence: TGTGCCAGCAGCTTAACAGGGACCCACAATGAGCAGTTCTTC. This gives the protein CASSLTGTHNEQFF.

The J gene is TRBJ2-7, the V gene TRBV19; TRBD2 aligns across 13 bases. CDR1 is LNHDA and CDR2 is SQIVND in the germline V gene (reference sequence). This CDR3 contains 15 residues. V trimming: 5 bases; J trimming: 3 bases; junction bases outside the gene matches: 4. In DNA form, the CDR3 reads TGTGCCAGTAGTTGGACTAGCGGGGGAGACTACGAGCAGTACTTC. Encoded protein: CASSWTSGGDYEQYF.